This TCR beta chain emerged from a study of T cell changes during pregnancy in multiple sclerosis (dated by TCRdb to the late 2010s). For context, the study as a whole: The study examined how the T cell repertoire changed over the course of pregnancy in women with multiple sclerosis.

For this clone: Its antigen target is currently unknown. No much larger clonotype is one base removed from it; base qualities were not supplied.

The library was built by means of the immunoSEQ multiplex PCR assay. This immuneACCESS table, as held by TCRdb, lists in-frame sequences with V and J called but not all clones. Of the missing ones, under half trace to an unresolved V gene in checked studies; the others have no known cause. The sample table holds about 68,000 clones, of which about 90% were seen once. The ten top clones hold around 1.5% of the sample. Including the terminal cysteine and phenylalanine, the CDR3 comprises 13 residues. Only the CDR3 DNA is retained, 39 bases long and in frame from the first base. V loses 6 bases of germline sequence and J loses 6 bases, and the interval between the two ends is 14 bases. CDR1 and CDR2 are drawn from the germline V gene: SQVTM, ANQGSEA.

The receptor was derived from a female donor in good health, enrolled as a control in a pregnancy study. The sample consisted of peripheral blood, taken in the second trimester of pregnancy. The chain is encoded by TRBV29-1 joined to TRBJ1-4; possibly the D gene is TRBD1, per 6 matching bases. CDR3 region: CSVRGRLYEKLFF. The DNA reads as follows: TGCAGCGTGAGGGGGAGACTCTATGAAAAACTGTTTTTT.